Sequencing of this TCR beta chain was carried out in a study of blood T cell repertoires in COVID-19. The overall study: The samples span acute and convalescent COVID-19 from the United States, Italy and Spain.

Authors' processing steps: Estimated nucleated cell counts came from reference gene primer amplification. Data came from immunoSEQ multiplex PCR; TCRdb stores just in-frame clones and leaves some out. The V and J calls and clone size come from that table; D and trimming were worked out from the DNA. The sample has roughly 430,000 clones; roughly 84% are singletons. Germline V gives CDR1 MDHEN, CDR2 SYDVKM. V lost 6 bases and J lost 8; bases outside the gene matches: 16. CDR3 length equals 16 residues. Participant reports of clinical history set cohort assignment. A COVID-19 case was met by exposed participants within 2 weeks before study entry.

The clonotype was recovered from a woman aged 18-29 years who had been exposed to COVID-19. The V and J genes are TRBV28 and TRBJ1-5, with 7 positions matching TRBD1. Sequencing was done on a sample of PBMCs or T cells enriched from blood (not recorded which). CDR3 loop: CASRPSTGPVGKPQHF. Written as DNA, the CDR3 is TGTGCCAGCAGGCCTTCGACAGGGCCCGTTGGTAAGCCCCAGCATTTT. Variable domain in full (rest from reference TRBV28 and TRBJ1-5): DVKVTQSSRYLVKRTGEKVFLECVQDMDHENMFWYRQDPGLGLRLIYFSYDVKMKEKGDIPEGYSVSREKKERFSLILESASTNQTSMYLCASRPSTGPVGKPQHFGDGTRLSIL.